This T cell receptor beta chain was obtained from a study of prognosis after radiotherapy for stage I lung cancer. The wider study: Patients with newly diagnosed primary stage I lung tumors numbered more than eleven, with about 5 others having oligometastatic NSCLC after surgical resection of the primary tumor. Several patients had distant metastases at a median of approximately 7 months after radiotherapy, and under 19 showed no significant progression.

This CDR3 is built from 12 residues. Germline V gene data show CDR1 as LGHNA and CDR2 as YNFKEQ. V lost 2 bases, J lost 8 bases, and 9 bases lay in between. Study results and limitations: With medians of about 9,200 versus 6,500, unique TCR clone counts fell after stereotactic body radiation therapy. Patients developing distant metastases showed lower Shannon entropy after stereotactic body radiation therapy.

It was by two-round multiplex PCR that TCR beta CDR3 was amplified from genomic DNA. First-round PCR amplification was performed with primers specific to each TRBV and TRBJ gene. Using its own MiXCR run on the multiplex PCR reads, TCRdb lists one record per CDR3 protein. Counted here are under 75,000 distinct CDR3 sequences, more than 20% occurring once; the ten biggest clones make up under 10%. This clonotype appeared a single time. The antigen is not known. One base away lies a much larger clone, so this may be a sequencing read error. Sequenced material: PBMCs, taken before or after stereotactic body radiation therapy (not recorded which). The sequence was collected from a donor aged 50 or older with non-small cell lung cancer. This chain joins TRBV4-2 and TRBJ1-2; the D is unclear. The CDR3 reads CASSQSFRGYTF. For the CDR3, the DNA is TGTGCCAGCAGCCAATCGTTTAGGGGCTACACCTTC.